This T cell receptor delta chain appears in the sequencing data of a study of γδ T cells in repeated Plasmodium falciparum infection. Overall study context: Malian gammadelta TCRs were studied during no-transmission periods and across acute malaria episodes. Findings of the study overall: Many TCRgamma sequences overlapped between individuals in stable Vgamma9/Vdelta2+ repertoires.

Flow sorting of PBMC yielded separate Vgamma9/Vdelta2+ and Vdelta2-negative gammadelta T cell populations for bulk repertoire analysis. The table lists this clone with many counts. The antigen remains undetermined. Each sorted gammadelta sample had TRG and TRD chains sequenced. TCRdb re-processed the multiplex PCR reads via CATT. Of some 100,000 delta-chain clones in the sample, over 1.3% were seen once. This CDR3 has 17 amino acids. Trimming removed 2 bases from V and 5 bases from J, with 27 bases in between. Germline loops: CDR1 TVYSNPD, CDR2 GDNSRS (reference sequence). The chain recombines TRDV3 with TRDJ1, with D tentatively TRDD2 or TRDD3 (7 bases each). The sequenced material came from gamma-delta T cells from blood. This receptor was obtained from a pool of human donors (malaria-infected and uninfected, not separated). The CDR3 spells CAFDQGFLRVGGDKLIF. DNA for the CDR3: TGTGCCTTTGATCAAGGATTCCTACGTGTTGGGGGAGATAAACTCATCTTT. The variable domain in full, with the rest retrieved from reference TRDV3 and TRDJ1, is CDKVTQSSPDQTVASGSEVVLLCTYDTVYSNPDLFWYRIRPDYSFQFVFYGDNSRSEGADFTQGRFSVKHILTQKAFHLVISPVRTEDSATYYCAFDQGFLRVGGDKLIFGKGTRVTVEP.